This note documents a single T cell receptor (beta chain) sequence. What it binds is not known. The CDR3 runs to 13 residues. This specimen belongs to a study of tumor-infiltrating lymphocytes in localized non-small cell lung cancer. Overall study context: Some samples were collected after neoadjuvant chemotherapy; smokers, never-smokers and several histologies were included. Tumor tissue and non-adjacent uninvolved lung came from each patient. General study findings and limits: Different pieces of the same tissue were used for each assay. Higher tumor T cell infiltration than in uninvolved lung was supported by TCRbeta sequencing.

Data came from immunoSEQ multiplex PCR; TCRdb stores just in-frame clones and leaves some out. The sample holds some 15,000 clones; about three quarters are singletons and the top ten take about 5.6%. V gene TRBV7-5 combines with J gene TRBJ1-1. TRBV7-5 is assigned pseudogene status. This TCR derives from a human donor with non-small cell lung cancer. The sequencing sample was made of lung tumor tissue. CDR3 nucleotides: TGTGCCAGCAGTAAGCAGACCTCCACTGAAGCTTTCTTT. As protein: CASSKQTSTEAFF.